This T cell receptor (beta chain) came from a study of beta chain features in type 1 diabetes. General study points: TCRB CDR3s from Type 1 diabetes patients were moderately but significantly shorter in all four CD4+ subsets.

This clone turned up a few times. Antigen specificity is unknown. Reverse transcribing all isolated RNA meant expressed TCRB transcripts were sequenced. Clones were sequenced by immunoSEQ multiplex PCR, and TCRdb holds only the in-frame ones, with some missing. The repertoire holds 500,000 to 800,000 clones, with around 11% as singletons. The CDR3 has 13 residues. From germline, CDR1 is SGHNT and CDR2 YENEEA. V was pared by 5 bases and J by 5 bases, with 11 bases between. The chain links TRBV11-3 to TRBJ2-3; D not resolved. The source is a man aged 25-40 years with type 1 diabetes. The source material was naive CD4+ T cells from blood. CDR3 loop: CASSHTAVDTQYF. The CDR3 nucleotides read TGTGCCAGCAGCCACACGGCGGTAGATACGCAGTATTTT.